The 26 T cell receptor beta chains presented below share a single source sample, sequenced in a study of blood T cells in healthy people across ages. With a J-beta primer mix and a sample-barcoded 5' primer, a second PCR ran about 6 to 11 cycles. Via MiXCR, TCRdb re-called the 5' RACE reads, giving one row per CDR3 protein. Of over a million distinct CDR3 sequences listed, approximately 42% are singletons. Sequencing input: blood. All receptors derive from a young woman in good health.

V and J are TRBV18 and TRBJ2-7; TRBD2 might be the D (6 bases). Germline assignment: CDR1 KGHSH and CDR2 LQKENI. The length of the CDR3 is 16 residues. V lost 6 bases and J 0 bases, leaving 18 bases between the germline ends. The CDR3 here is CASSPPGLSSSYEQYF. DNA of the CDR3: TGTGCCAGCTCCCCTCCGGGACTTTCGAGCTCCTACGAGCAGTACTTC.

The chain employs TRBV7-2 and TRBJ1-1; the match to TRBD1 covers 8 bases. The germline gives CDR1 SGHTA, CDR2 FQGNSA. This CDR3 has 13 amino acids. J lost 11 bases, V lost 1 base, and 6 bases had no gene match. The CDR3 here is CASSLGPGQDAFF. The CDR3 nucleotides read TGTGCCAGCAGCTTAGGTCCGGGACAGGATGCTTTCTTT. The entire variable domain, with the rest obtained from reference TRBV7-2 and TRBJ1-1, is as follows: GAGVSQSPSNKVTEKGKDVELRCDPISGHTALYWYRQSLGQGLEFLIYFQGNSAPDKSGLPSDRFSAERTGGSVSTLTIQRTQQEDSAVYLCASSLGPGQDAFFGQGTRLTVV.

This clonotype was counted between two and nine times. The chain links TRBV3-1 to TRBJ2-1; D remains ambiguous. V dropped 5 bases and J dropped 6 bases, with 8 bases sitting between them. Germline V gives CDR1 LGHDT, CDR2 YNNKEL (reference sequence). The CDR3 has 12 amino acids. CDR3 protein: CASSSLPNEQFF. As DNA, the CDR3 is TGTGCCAGCAGCTCGTTGCCCAATGAGCAGTTCTTC.

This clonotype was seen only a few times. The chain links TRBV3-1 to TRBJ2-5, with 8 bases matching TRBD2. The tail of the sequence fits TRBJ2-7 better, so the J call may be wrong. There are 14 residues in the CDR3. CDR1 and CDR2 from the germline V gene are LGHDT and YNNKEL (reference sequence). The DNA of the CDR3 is TGTGCCAGCAGCTTATCAGCGGGAGCTGGCGAGCAGTACTTC. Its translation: CASSLSAGAGEQYF.

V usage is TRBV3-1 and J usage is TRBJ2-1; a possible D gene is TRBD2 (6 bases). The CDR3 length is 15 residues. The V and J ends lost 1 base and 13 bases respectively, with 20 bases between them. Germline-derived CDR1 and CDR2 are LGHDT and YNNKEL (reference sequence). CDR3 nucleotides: TGTGCCAGCAGCCAAGGATCTGCAGGCCGGGAGACCCAGTTCTTC. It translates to CASSQGSAGRETQFF.

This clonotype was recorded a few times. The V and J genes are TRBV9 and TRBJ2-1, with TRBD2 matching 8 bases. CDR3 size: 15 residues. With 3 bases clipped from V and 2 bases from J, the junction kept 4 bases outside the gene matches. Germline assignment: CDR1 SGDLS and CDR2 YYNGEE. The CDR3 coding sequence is TGTGCCAGCAGCGATCCGGGGGGGCCCTACAATGAGCAGTTCTTC. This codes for CASSDPGGPYNEQFF.

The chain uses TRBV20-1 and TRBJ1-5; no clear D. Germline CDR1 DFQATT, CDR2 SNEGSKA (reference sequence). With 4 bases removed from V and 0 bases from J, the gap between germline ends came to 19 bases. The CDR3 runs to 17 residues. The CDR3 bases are TGCAGTGCTACCCTCACAACCGAGCCCTATAGCAATCAGCCCCAGCATTTT. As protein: CSATLTTEPYSNQPQHF.

CDR3 residues: CASSSVTNEQFF. The CDR3 nucleotides read TGTGCCAGCAGTTCAGTAACCAATGAGCAGTTCTTC. V usage is TRBV12-3 or TRBV12-4 and J usage is TRBJ2-1; D gene unclear. The V end lost 4 bases, the J end lost 6 bases, and 7 bases lay between the germline ends. This CDR3 contains 12 residues.

The DNA of the CDR3 is TGCGCCAGCGGCATAGGGACAGTTCTGTTCTTC. Amino acid sequence: CASGIGTVLFF. The gene calls are TRBV5-1 and TRBJ2-1; 7 bases agree with TRBD1. Germline trimming cut 7 bases from V and 15 bases from J; bases unmatched to any gene: 10. Germline loops: CDR1 SGHRS, CDR2 YFSETQ. The CDR3 has 11 amino acids. Based on the CDR3 plus reference TRBV5-1 and TRBJ2-1, the full variable domain is KAGVTQTPRYLIKTRGQQVTLSCSPISGHRSVSWYQQTPGQGLQFLFEYFSETQRNKGNFPGRFSGRQFSNSRSEMNVSTLELGDSALYLCASGIGTVLFFGPGTRLTVL.

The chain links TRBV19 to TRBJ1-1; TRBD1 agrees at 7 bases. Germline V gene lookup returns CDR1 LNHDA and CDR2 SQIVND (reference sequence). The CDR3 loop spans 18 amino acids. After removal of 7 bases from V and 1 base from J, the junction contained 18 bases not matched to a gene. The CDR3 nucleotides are TGTGCCAGTACCCCAGGGGGGCGTTTAGGACTTGGGAACACTGAAGCTTTCTTT. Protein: CASTPGGRLGLGNTEAFF.

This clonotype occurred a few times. The CDR3 loop is CSAQRTGTTDTQYF. The CDR3 DNA reads TGCAGTGCTCAAAGGACAGGTACCACAGATACGCAGTATTTT. The chain couples TRBV20-1 to TRBJ2-3; 7 bases are shared with TRBD1. CDR1 is DFQATT and CDR2 is SNEGSKA in the germline V gene (reference sequence). V was pared by 5 bases and J by 2 bases, with 7 bases of the junction left unmatched. CDR3 length equals 14 residues.

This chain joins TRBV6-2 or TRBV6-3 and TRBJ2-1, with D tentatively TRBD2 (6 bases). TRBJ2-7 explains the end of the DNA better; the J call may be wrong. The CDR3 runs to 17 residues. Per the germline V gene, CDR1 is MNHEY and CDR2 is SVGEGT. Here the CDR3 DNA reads TGTGCCAGCAGTTACTCGAGGTTTAGCGGTGACAACAATGAGCAGTACTTC. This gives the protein CASSYSRFSGDNNEQYF.

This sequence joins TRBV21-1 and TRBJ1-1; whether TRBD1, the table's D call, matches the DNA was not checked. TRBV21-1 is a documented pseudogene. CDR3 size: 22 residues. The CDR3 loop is CASSKCGPRGPRGRPSNTEAFF. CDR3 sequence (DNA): TGTGCCAGCAGCAAATGTGGCCCCCGGGGACCAAGGGGGCGACCCTCAAACACTGAAGCTTTCTTT.

Here the CDR3 reads CASMRDSFTYEQYF. The DNA of the CDR3 is TGTGCCAGCATGCGGGACAGCTTCACCTACGAGCAGTACTTC. The chain joins TRBV2 to TRBJ2-5; tentative D call: TRBD1 (7 bases). The J call may be faulty, since TRBJ2-7 better matches the DNA end. The CDR3 consists of 14 residues. CDR1 and CDR2 (germline): SNHLY, FYNNEI.

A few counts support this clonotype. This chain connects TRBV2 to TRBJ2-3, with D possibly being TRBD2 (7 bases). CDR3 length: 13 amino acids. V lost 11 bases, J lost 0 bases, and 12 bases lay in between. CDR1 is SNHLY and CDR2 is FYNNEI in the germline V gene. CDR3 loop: CAFGGRSTDTQYF. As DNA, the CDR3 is TGTGCCTTCGGGGGGCGGAGCACAGATACGCAGTATTTT.

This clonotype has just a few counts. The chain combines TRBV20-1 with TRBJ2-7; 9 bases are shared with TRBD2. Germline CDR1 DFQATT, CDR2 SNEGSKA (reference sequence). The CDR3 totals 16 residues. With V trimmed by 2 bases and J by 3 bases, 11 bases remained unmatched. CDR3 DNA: TGCAGTGCTAGACGGAATAGCGGGGGTAATCGCTACGAGCAGTACTTC. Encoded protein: CSARRNSGGNRYEQYF.

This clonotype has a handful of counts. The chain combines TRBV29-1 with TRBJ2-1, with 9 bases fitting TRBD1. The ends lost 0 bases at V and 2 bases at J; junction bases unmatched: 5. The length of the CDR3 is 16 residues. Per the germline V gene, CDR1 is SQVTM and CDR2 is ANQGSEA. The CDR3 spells CSVEETRDRAYNEQFF. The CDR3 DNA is TGCAGCGTTGAAGAGACCCGGGACAGGGCCTACAATGAGCAGTTCTTC.

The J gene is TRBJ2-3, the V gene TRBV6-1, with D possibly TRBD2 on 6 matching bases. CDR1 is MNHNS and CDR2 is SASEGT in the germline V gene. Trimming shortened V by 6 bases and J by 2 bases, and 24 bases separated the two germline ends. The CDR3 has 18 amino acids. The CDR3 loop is CASSPPSSVTHTTDTQYF. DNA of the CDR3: TGTGCCAGCAGCCCCCCCTCTAGCGTAACCCACACCACAGATACGCAGTATTTT.

The CDR3 spells CASSLDGTYPTRQYF. The CDR3 coding sequence is TGTGCCAGCAGCTTAGATGGGACTTATCCTACGAGGCAGTACTTC. The chain has TRBV11-2 and TRBJ2-7; D may be TRBD2 (6 bases). CDR3 length equals 15 residues. Germline-derived CDR1 and CDR2 are SGHAT and FQNNGV. Trimming pared 0 bases from V and 9 bases from J, leaving 18 bases between. The full variable domain, completed using reference TRBV11-2 and TRBJ2-7, is EAGVAQSPRYKIIEKRQSVAFWCNPISGHATLYWYQQILGQGPKLLIQFQNNGVVDDSQLPKDRFSAERLKGVDSTLKIQPAKLEDSAVYLCASSLDGTYPTRQYFGPGTRLTVT.

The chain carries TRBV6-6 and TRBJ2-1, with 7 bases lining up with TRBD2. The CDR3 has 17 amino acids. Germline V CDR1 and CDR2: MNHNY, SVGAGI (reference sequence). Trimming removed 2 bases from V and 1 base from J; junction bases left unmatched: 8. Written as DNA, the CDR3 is TGTGCCAGCAGTTACGGGGCTAGCGGCACTTCCTACAATGAGCAGTTCTTC. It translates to CASSYGASGTSYNEQFF.

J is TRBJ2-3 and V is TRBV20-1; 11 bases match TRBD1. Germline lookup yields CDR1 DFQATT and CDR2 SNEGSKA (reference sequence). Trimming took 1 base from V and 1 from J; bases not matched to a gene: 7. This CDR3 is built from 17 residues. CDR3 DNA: TGCAGTGCTAGAGGGGACAGGGGGTCTTCTCGCACAGATACGCAGTATTTT. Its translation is CSARGDRGSSRTDTQYF.

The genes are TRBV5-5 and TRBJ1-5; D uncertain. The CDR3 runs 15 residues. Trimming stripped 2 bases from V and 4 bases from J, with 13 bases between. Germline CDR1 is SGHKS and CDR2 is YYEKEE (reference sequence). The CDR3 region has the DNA TGTGCCAGCAGCTTCTACGCGAACTCAAATCAGCCCCAGCATTTT. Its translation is CASSFYANSNQPQHF.

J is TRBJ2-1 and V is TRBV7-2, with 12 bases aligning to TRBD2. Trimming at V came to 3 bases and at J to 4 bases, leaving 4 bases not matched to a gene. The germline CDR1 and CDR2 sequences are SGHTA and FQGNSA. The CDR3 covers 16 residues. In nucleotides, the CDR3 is TGTGCCAGCAGCTTCGCTAGCGGGGGGGCGTACAATGAGCAGTTCTTC. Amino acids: CASSFASGGAYNEQFF.

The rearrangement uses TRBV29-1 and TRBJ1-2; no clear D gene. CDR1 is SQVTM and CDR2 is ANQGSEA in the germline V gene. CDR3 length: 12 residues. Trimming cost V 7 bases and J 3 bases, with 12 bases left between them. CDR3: CSALSAYYGYTF. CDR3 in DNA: TGCAGCGCCCTGTCCGCCTACTATGGCTACACCTTC. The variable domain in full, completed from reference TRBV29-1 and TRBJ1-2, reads SAVISQKPSRDICQRGTSLTIQCQVDSQVTMMFWYRQQPGQSLTLIATANQGSEATYESGFVIDKFPISRPNLTFSTLTVSNMSPEDSSIYLCSALSAYYGYTFGSGTRLTVV.

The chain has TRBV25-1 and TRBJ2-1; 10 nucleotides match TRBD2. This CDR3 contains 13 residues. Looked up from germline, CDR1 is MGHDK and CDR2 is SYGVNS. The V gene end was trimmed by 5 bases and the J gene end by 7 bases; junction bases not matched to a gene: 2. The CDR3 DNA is TGTGCCAGCAGTCCTAGCGGGAGAAATGAGCAGTTCTTC. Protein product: CASSPSGRNEQFF.

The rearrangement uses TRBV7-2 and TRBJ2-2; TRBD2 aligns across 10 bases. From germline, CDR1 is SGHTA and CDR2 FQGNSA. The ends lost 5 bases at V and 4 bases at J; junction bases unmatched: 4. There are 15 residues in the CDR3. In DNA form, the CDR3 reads TGTGCCAGCAGCCGACGGACTAGCGGCACCGGGGAGCTGTTTTTT. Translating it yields CASSRRTSGTGELFF.